A single sample gave rise to the 28 T cell receptor beta chains below, sequenced in a study of shared clonotypes between healthy human individuals. Only in-frame clones appear in the TCRdb table, and some are missing; sequencing was by immunoSEQ multiplex PCR. In the table there are millions of clones, 85% to 95% of which are singletons. CD8 cells regarded as naive lacked CD45RO, were positively chosen for CCR7, and omitted terminally differentiated effector memory CD45RA+ cells. The sample consisted of naive CD8+ T cells from PBMCs. These receptors were taken from a man younger than 35 in good health. Some clones in this sample may be carry-over from other donors' samples.

The J gene is TRBJ2-7, the V gene TRBV11-1; TRBD1 matches at 9 bases. Per the germline V gene, CDR1 is SGHAT and CDR2 is FQDESV (reference sequence). This CDR3 region has 15 residues. V shed 5 bases, J shed 5 bases, and the junction held 10 bases outside the gene matches. Written as DNA, the CDR3 is TGTGCCAGCAGCCCGACCAACAGGGGGCGCCACGAGCAGTACTTC. Protein product: CASSPTNRGRHEQYF.

This clone came up once. This rearrangement joins TRBV19 to TRBJ1-4, with D unresolved. V lost 5 bases to trimming and J lost 11 bases, with 15 bases between them. Germline CDR1 is LNHDA and CDR2 is SQIVND (reference sequence). CDR3 length: 13 amino acids. CDR3 coding DNA: TGTGCCAGTAGTGCCCGGGCCCCCCAGAAACTGTTTTTT. This translates into CASSARAPQKLFF.

The chain combines TRBV28 with TRBJ1-4; D gene uncertain. Germline loops: CDR1 MDHEN, CDR2 SYDVKM. V was shortened by 2 bases and J by 0 bases, with 13 bases between the two germline ends. The CDR3 runs to 17 residues. Written as DNA, the CDR3 is TGTGCCAGCAGTTTACGTACAGCTATTGCAACTAATGAAAAACTGTTTTTT. Protein product: CASSLRTAIATNEKLFF.

V and J are TRBV13 and TRBJ1-1; 8 bases align to TRBD1. This CDR3 spans 12 amino acids. Germline V CDR1 and CDR2: PRHDT, FYEKMQ (reference sequence). The V gene end was trimmed by 4 bases and the J gene end by 6 bases; junction bases not matched to a gene: 1. The CDR3, as DNA: TGTGCCAGCAGCTCGACAGGGGCTGAAGCTTTCTTT. Translated: CASSSTGAEAFF.

The rearrangement joins TRBV7-8 to TRBJ2-7, with TRBD2 matching over 11 bases. Germline trimming cut 5 bases from V and 5 bases from J; bases unmatched to any gene: 14. This CDR3 has 17 residues. In germline, CDR1 is SGHVS, CDR2 FQNEAQ. This CDR3 is CASSPVTSGISPHEQYF. As DNA, the CDR3 is TGTGCCAGCAGCCCGGTGACTAGCGGGATATCTCCCCACGAGCAGTACTTC. Supplemented by reference TRBV7-8 and TRBJ2-7, the full variable domain reads GAGVSQSPRYKVAKRGQDVALRCDPISGHVSLFWYQQALGQGPEFLTYFQNEAQLDKSGLPSDRFFAERPEGSVSTLKIQRTQQEDSAVYLCASSPVTSGISPHEQYFGPGTRLTVT.

The V and J genes are TRBV28 and TRBJ2-5; 15 bases line up with TRBD2. Germline CDR1 MDHEN, CDR2 SYDVKM. The V and J ends lost 5 bases and 5 bases, in that order; junction bases with no gene match: 9. The CDR3 loop spans 17 amino acids. Here the CDR3 reads CASSPRTSGRAVETQYF. CDR3 in DNA: TGTGCCAGCAGTCCTCGGACTAGCGGGAGGGCCGTGGAGACCCAGTACTTC. Filled out from reference TRBV28 and TRBJ2-5, the complete variable domain reads DVKVTQSSRYLVKRTGEKVFLECVQDMDHENMFWYRQDPGLGLRLIYFSYDVKMKEKGDIPEGYSVSREKKERFSLILESASTNQTSMYLCASSPRTSGRAVETQYFGPGTRLLVL.

The chain employs TRBV28 and TRBJ2-7, with D perhaps matching TRBD1 (6 bases). Trimming took 5 bases from V and 4 from J, leaving 15 bases between them. This CDR3 has 14 amino acids. The germline V gene encodes CDR1 MDHEN and CDR2 SYDVKM. DNA for the CDR3: TGTGCCAGCAGTAACGGACAGATAGTATACGAGCAGTACTTC. Its translation is CASSNGQIVYEQYF.

The V gene is TRBV30, the J gene TRBJ2-1, with 14 bases matching TRBD2. Per germline, CDR1 GTSNPN and CDR2 SVGIG (reference sequence). The CDR3 has 19 residues. V was clipped by 2 bases and J by 4 bases; unmatched bases: 13. CDR3 sequence: CAWSKGARLAGGPYNEQFF. CDR3 DNA: TGTGCCTGGAGTAAGGGAGCGAGACTAGCGGGAGGGCCTTACAATGAGCAGTTCTTC.

The J gene is TRBJ2-2, the V gene TRBV7-9; 11 bases agree with TRBD2. The CDR3 length is 15 residues. V shed 5 bases, J shed 8 bases, and the junction held 7 bases outside the gene matches. The V gene's germline CDR1 is SEHNR and CDR2 FQNEAQ (reference sequence). CDR3 region: CASSTGLAARGELFF. CDR3 in DNA: TGTGCCAGCAGCACGGGACTAGCGGCTCGAGGGGAGCTGTTTTTT.

The chain has TRBV5-1 and TRBJ2-1; 14 nucleotides match TRBD2. The CDR3 loop spans 16 amino acids. Germline CDR1 reads SGHRS; CDR2 reads YFSETQ. Trimming at V came to 0 bases and at J to 9 bases, leaving 5 bases not matched to a gene. This CDR3 is CASSLAPGLAGVEQFF. CDR3 DNA sequence: TGCGCCAGCAGCTTGGCACCGGGACTAGCGGGAGTTGAGCAGTTCTTC.

The V gene is TRBV27, the J gene TRBJ2-7, with D tentatively TRBD2 (5 bases). Per the germline V gene, CDR1 is MNHEY and CDR2 is SMNVEV (reference sequence). The CDR3 covers 10 residues. V was shortened by 11 bases and J by 5 bases, with 10 bases between the two germline ends. CDR3 DNA: TGTGCCCTGCGAGGGCACGAGCAGTACTTC. Protein product: CALRGHEQYF.

The rearrangement uses TRBV4-2 and TRBJ2-2; TRBD2 agrees at 8 bases. Germline loops: CDR1 LGHNA, CDR2 YNFKEQ. This CDR3 contains 16 residues. The junction had 12 bases not matched to a gene; V was cut back by 8 bases and J by 4 bases. The CDR3 sequence is CASGQIITSGTGELFF. CDR3 DNA sequence: TGTGCCAGCGGACAAATTATTACTAGCGGCACCGGGGAGCTGTTTTTT.

This chain joins TRBV27 and TRBJ2-7, with D tentatively TRBD2 (6 bases). V gave up 5 bases and J gave up 3 bases, with 17 bases separating them. CDR3 size: 15 residues. CDR1 is MNHEY, CDR2 SMNVEV, per germline (reference sequence). The CDR3 region has the DNA TGTGCCAGCAGTCTGCGCGGGACGAACTTCTACGAGCAGTACTTC. Translating gives CASSLRGTNFYEQYF.

The chain employs TRBV7-8 and TRBJ2-3; TRBD2 matches at 10 bases. Trimming removed 6 bases from V and 5 bases from J; junction bases left unmatched: 8. CDR1 and CDR2 (germline): SGHVS, FQNEAQ. The CDR3 covers 15 residues. The CDR3 here is CASRGSGRSGDTQYF. In DNA form, the CDR3 reads TGTGCCAGCAGGGGTAGCGGGAGGTCTGGAGATACGCAGTATTTT. The full variable domain, rest sourced from reference TRBV7-8 and TRBJ2-3, is GAGVSQSPRYKVAKRGQDVALRCDPISGHVSLFWYQQALGQGPEFLTYFQNEAQLDKSGLPSDRFFAERPEGSVSTLKIQRTQQEDSAVYLCASRGSGRSGDTQYFGPGTRLTVL.

The sample holds one count of this clone. Other nucleotide sequences in the sample specify the same CDR3. V gene TRBV6-1 combines with J gene TRBJ1-3; D gene unclear. Trimming removed 0 bases from V and 1 base from J, with 7 bases in between. The CDR3 contains 15 residues. In germline, CDR1 is MNHNS, CDR2 SASEGT. For the CDR3, the DNA is TGTGCCAGCAGTGAAGCAGCGGGATCTGGAAACACCATATATTTT. Protein: CASSEAAGSGNTIYF.

The CDR3 reads CASSSGISYEQYF. The CDR3 DNA follows: TGTGCCAGCAGCTCCGGGATCTCCTACGAGCAGTACTTC. The J gene is TRBJ2-7, the V gene TRBV5-6, with D possibly TRBD2 on 5 matching bases. The CDR3 has 13 amino acids. V was trimmed by 3 bases and J by 0 bases, leaving 7 bases between them. The germline V gene encodes CDR1 SGHDT and CDR2 YYEEEE.

The CDR3: CASSLEQLPGELFF. DNA for the CDR3: TGTGCCAGCAGCTTAGAGCAGCTCCCCGGGGAGCTGTTTTTT. V is TRBV7-2 and J is TRBJ2-2, with D unclear. The germline V and J ends were trimmed by 1 base and 6 bases, with 9 bases remaining between them. CDR1 and CDR2 (germline): SGHTA, FQGNSA. This CDR3 has 14 amino acids.

This sequence joins TRBV27 and TRBJ2-3; the D gene is possibly TRBD1 (6 bases). The V end lost 6 bases, the J end lost 0 bases, and 16 bases lay between the germline ends. Germline loops: CDR1 MNHEY, CDR2 SMNVEV (reference sequence). The CDR3 runs to 16 residues. The CDR3 region has the DNA TGTGCCAGCAGGGGGGACACCGGGCCAAGCACAGATACGCAGTATTTT. The encoded protein is CASRGDTGPSTDTQYF.

The V and J genes are TRBV27 and TRBJ2-3; D could derive from TRBD1 or TRBD2 (5 bases each). Germline CDR1 reads MNHEY; CDR2 reads SMNVEV (reference sequence). The CDR3 spans 14 residues. Trimming removed 2 bases at V and 4 bases at J, with 10 bases between. The DNA for the CDR3 is TGTGCCAGCAGTTTAATCGAGGGGTCAGATACGCAGTATTTT. It specifies CASSLIEGSDTQYF.

The chain combines TRBV27 with TRBJ1-2; D possibly corresponds to TRBD1 (6 bases). The CDR3 has 15 amino acids. With 3 bases removed from V and 5 bases from J, the gap between germline ends came to 16 bases. Germline V gives CDR1 MNHEY, CDR2 SMNVEV (reference sequence). Here the CDR3 reads CASSFQSGAGYGYTF. As DNA, the CDR3 is TGTGCCAGCAGTTTTCAATCGGGGGCGGGGTATGGCTACACCTTC.

This chain links TRBV7-8 with TRBJ2-7; D is possibly TRBD1 (6 bases). Trimming left V 7 bases short and J 6 bases short, with 19 bases between. Looked up from germline, CDR1 is SGHVS and CDR2 is FQNEAQ. This CDR3 is 14 amino acids long. The CDR3 loop reads CASTWTALAREQYF. The CDR3, as DNA: TGTGCCAGCACTTGGACAGCCCTGGCCCGCGAGCAGTACTTC. Supplemented by reference TRBV7-8 and TRBJ2-7, the full variable domain reads GAGVSQSPRYKVAKRGQDVALRCDPISGHVSLFWYQQALGQGPEFLTYFQNEAQLDKSGLPSDRFFAERPEGSVSTLKIQRTQQEDSAVYLCASTWTALAREQYFGPGTRLTVT.

V gene TRBV9 combines with J gene TRBJ2-1; TRBD2 aligns across 7 bases. With V trimmed by 2 bases and J by 10 bases, 12 bases remained unmatched. The germline gives CDR1 SGDLS, CDR2 YYNGEE. There are 15 residues in the CDR3. The CDR3 DNA reads TGTGCCAGCAGCGTTGACGCCATAGGACTAGGGGAGCAGTTCTTC. Translating it yields CASSVDAIGLGEQFF.

CDR3 residues: CASSPLGGVYNEQFF. As DNA, the CDR3 is TGTGCCAGCAGCCCCCTGGGGGGCGTGTACAATGAGCAGTTCTTC. This rearrangement joins TRBV13 to TRBJ2-1, with D tentatively TRBD1 or TRBD2 (6 bases each). The germline V and J ends were trimmed by 5 bases and 4 bases, with 15 bases remaining between them. This CDR3 comprises 15 residues. Germline CDR1 PRHDT, CDR2 FYEKMQ (reference sequence).

In the case of this clone: The same CDR3 arises from other DNA sequences in this sample as well. The J gene is TRBJ2-7, the V gene TRBV19; TRBD2 might be the D (7 bases). V was cut by 6 bases and J by 0 bases, with 9 bases left in between. The CDR3 extends over 13 amino acids. The germline gives CDR1 LNHDA, CDR2 SQIVND (reference sequence). The CDR3: CASRGGGSYEQYF. The CDR3 nucleotides are TGTGCCAGTAGGGGAGGGGGCTCCTACGAGCAGTACTTC. The full variable domain, rest sourced from reference TRBV19 and TRBJ2-7, is DGGITQSPKYLFRKEGQNVTLSCEQNLNHDAMYWYRQDPGQGLRLIYYSQIVNDFQKGDIAEGYSVSREKKESFPLTVTSAQKNPTAFYLCASRGGGSYEQYFGPGTRLTVT.

This chain uses TRBV28 with TRBJ1-2; the D gene is possibly TRBD1 (5 bases). CDR3 size: 13 residues. Looked up from germline, CDR1 is MDHEN and CDR2 is SYDVKM. Between the trimmed V and J ends, which lost 3 bases and 4 bases, there was a span of 9 bases. In DNA, the CDR3 is TGTGCCAGCAGTTTTGCCGGGACCTATGGCTACACCTTC. The encoded protein is CASSFAGTYGYTF.

Details on this clone: Within the sample, other DNA sequences also encode this same CDR3. The chain uses TRBV7-6 and TRBJ1-1; no firm D call. The CDR3 has 12 amino acids. Germline-derived CDR1 and CDR2 are SGHVS and FNYEAQ. Trimming removed 2 bases at V and 8 bases at J, with 9 bases between. This chain's CDR3 is CASSLSGREAFF. In nucleotides, the CDR3 is TGTGCCAGCAGCTTATCTGGGCGAGAAGCTTTCTTT.

This clone was recorded once. The chain links TRBV29-1 to TRBJ2-1; tentatively, D is TRBD2 (6 bases). Trimming pared 3 bases from V and 6 bases from J, leaving 12 bases between. The CDR3 contains 13 residues. CDR1 SQVTM and CDR2 ANQGSEA come from the germline V gene. CDR3 amino acids: CSVDGGSTNEQFF. CDR3 DNA sequence: TGCAGCGTTGATGGAGGGAGTACCAATGAGCAGTTCTTC.

The chain is built from TRBV6-1 and TRBJ2-7; 8 positions agree with TRBD1. The CDR3 contains 16 residues. Germline V gene sequence: CDR1 MNHNS, CDR2 SASEGT. The trim removed 3 bases at V and 0 bases at J, leaving 7 bases unmatched. CDR3 sequence (DNA): TGTGCCAGCAGTGAGACCGGGACAGGAGACTCCTACGAGCAGTACTTC. Its translation: CASSETGTGDSYEQYF.